This T cell receptor beta chain was captured in a study of shared clonotypes between healthy human individuals. V lost 4 bases to trimming and J lost 7 bases; unmatched junction nucleotides: 10. The CDR3 has 15 residues. Per germline, CDR1 SGHNT and CDR2 YYREEE (reference sequence). In the original analysis: Quality scores were absent from the junction-only immunoSEQ sequences, so filtering differed. The repertoire was sequenced with immunoSEQ multiplex PCR; TCRdb's copy has only in-frame clones and lacks some. V and J calls and clone size are as listed in that table; D and trimming were resolved from the DNA. The sample records 650,000 to 800,000 clones, 55% to 75% being singletons.

This rearrangement joins TRBV5-4 to TRBJ2-5, with TRBD1 matching over 10 bases. Sequencing used memory CD4+ T cells sorted from blood. Subset here: CD45RA-negative fraction. The sequence came from a woman in her 30s in good health. For the CDR3, the DNA is TGTGCCAGCAGCCCGGGGACAGGGGCTCGGGTGACCCAGTACTTC. Translating it yields CASSPGTGARVTQYF.